The 7 T cell receptor beta chains below were found in one sample sequenced in a study of T cell responses to AZD1222 COVID-19 vaccine. Profiling relied on immunoSEQ multiplex PCR, and the TCRdb table lists in-frame clones only, not all of them. This sample has about 27,000 clones, with around 93% found just once. The sample here was peripheral blood, taken 28 days after the second AZD1222 dose. All receptors come from an adult who received the AZD1222 COVID-19 vaccine.

This clone turned up a few times. This chain joins TRBV15 and TRBJ2-7; D not certain. CDR1 is LNHNV and CDR2 is YYDKDF in the germline V gene (reference sequence). Trimming shortened V by 0 bases and J by 5 bases, and 14 bases separated the two germline ends. The length of the CDR3 is 15 residues. CDR3 region: CATSRDAGFRNEQYF. As DNA, the CDR3 is TGTGCCACCAGCAGAGATGCCGGGTTCCGGAACGAGCAGTACTTC.

The chain uses TRBV29-1 and TRBJ2-2; D may be TRBD1 (8 bases). The ends were cut back, 3 bases at V and 6 bases at J, with 23 bases in the middle. The CDR3 loop spans 17 amino acids. CDR1 and CDR2 from the germline V gene are SQVTM and ANQGSEA. CDR3 DNA: TGCAGCGTTGACGACAGGGGACCTGGACTAGGATCCGGGGAGCTGTTTTTT. It specifies CSVDDRGPGLGSGELFF.

V and J are TRBV28 and TRBJ1-2; D ambiguous. The germline V gene has CDR1 MDHEN and CDR2 SYDVKM. V lost 5 bases, J lost 5 bases, and 9 bases lay in between. This CDR3 region has 12 residues. CDR3 in amino acids: CASSIMGYGYTF. In nucleotides, the CDR3 is TGTGCCAGCAGTATAATGGGGTATGGCTACACCTTC.

The chain has TRBV4-2 and TRBJ2-1; D may be TRBD1 or TRBD2 (5 bases each). V gave up 4 bases and J gave up 3 bases, with 19 bases separating them. This CDR3 is built from 17 residues. The germline CDR1 and CDR2 sequences are LGHNA and YNFKEQ. The CDR3 region is CASSRGFPGPYYNEQFF. CDR3 nucleotide sequence: TGTGCCAGCAGCCGGGGATTTCCGGGACCTTACTACAATGAGCAGTTCTTC.

The chain combines TRBV7-3 with TRBJ1-4, with 7 bases lining up with TRBD1. This CDR3 region has 15 residues. V dropped 5 bases and J dropped 7; count of bases not matched to a gene: 10. Germline V gene sequence: CDR1 SGHTA, CDR2 FQGTGA. The CDR3 loop reads CASSPPGGRFEKLFF. The CDR3, as DNA: TGTGCCAGCAGCCCACCAGGGGGACGTTTTGAAAAACTGTTTTTT.

This clone was counted between two and nine times. V usage is TRBV6-1 and J usage is TRBJ1-6; 8 nucleotides align to TRBD1. Germline values: CDR1 MNHNS, CDR2 SASEGT. Trimming at V came to 2 bases and at J to 8 bases, leaving 8 bases not matched to a gene. This CDR3 spans 16 amino acids. This chain's CDR3 is CASSESGDRYYSPLHF. In DNA, the CDR3 is TGTGCCAGCAGTGAAAGTGGGGACAGGTATTATTCACCCCTCCACTTT.

This clone is a singleton in its sample. The chain's CDR3 is CASSPVPGTGSSYEQYF. The CDR3 DNA sequence: TGTGCCAGCAGTCCCGTACCCGGGACAGGGAGCTCCTACGAGCAGTACTTC. This rearrangement joins TRBV6-2 or TRBV6-3 to TRBJ2-7, with 9 nucleotides matching TRBD1. Per germline, CDR1 MNHEY and CDR2 SVGEGT. Trimming took 5 bases from V and 0 from J; bases not matched to a gene: 11. The length of the CDR3 is 17 residues.